Listed below are T cell receptor beta chains from one sample, sequenced in a study of cytomegalovirus exposure and HLA in healthy donors. The protocol was immunoSEQ multiplex PCR, while the TCRdb copy is restricted to in-frame clones and leaves out a portion. This repertoire shows under 110,000 clones, 70% to 75% found once; its top ten account for 2.8%. The sample taken for sequencing was PBMCs. The receptors shown here come from a female donor in good health and CMV-seronegative. CDR3s include the opening cysteine and the closing phenylalanine or tryptophan. D genes are given only for firm matches. Size is omitted from some rows. Given values are once, few, many or a class for expanded clones.

d_call: .
clone_size: once
j_call: TRBJ1-1
v_call: TRBV4-1
cdr3_nt: TGCGCCAGCAGCCCGCGGGGGGTTGAAGCTTTCTTT
cdr3_aa: CASSPRGVEAFF

d_call: TRBD1
clone_size: .
j_call: TRBJ2-7
v_call: TRBV29-1
cdr3_nt: TGCAGCGGCCGGGACAGGGGCAACGAGCAGTACTTC
cdr3_aa: CSGRDRGNEQYF

d_call: TRBD1
clone_size: .
j_call: TRBJ1-3
v_call: TRBV10-3
cdr3_nt: TGTGCCATCGGACAGGCAAACACCATATATTTT
cdr3_aa: CAIGQANTIYF

d_call: .
clone_size: .
j_call: TRBJ1-1
v_call: TRBV6-4
cdr3_nt: TGTGCCAGCAGCTTACAGGGCATGGGGAACACTGAAGCTTTCTTT
cdr3_aa: CASSLQGMGNTEAFF

d_call: TRBD1
clone_size: few
j_call: TRBJ2-6
v_call: TRBV5-4
cdr3_nt: TGTGCCAGCAGCTTTAAGGACAGGGGCCCCTCTGGGGCCAACGTCCTGACTTTC
cdr3_aa: CASSFKDRGPSGANVLTF

d_call: .
clone_size: .
j_call: TRBJ1-1
v_call: TRBV6-5
cdr3_nt: TGTGCCAGCAAGATTAGGAGGGGCACTGAAGCTTTCTTT
cdr3_aa: CASKIRRGTEAFF

d_call: TRBD2
clone_size: .
j_call: TRBJ2-5
v_call: TRBV30
cdr3_nt: TGTGCCTGGAGTGACACTAGCGTTAGAGGGGAGACCCAGTACTTC
cdr3_aa: CAWSDTSVRGETQYF

d_call: .
clone_size: .
j_call: TRBJ1-2
v_call: TRBV10-3
cdr3_nt: TGTGCCATCAGTGCGGGGGAAAACTATGGCTACACCTTC
cdr3_aa: CAISAGENYGYTF

d_call: .
clone_size: .
j_call: TRBJ2-2
v_call: TRBV9
cdr3_nt: TGTGCCAGCAGCGTAGCCGGAGCGAACACCGGGGAGCTGTTTTTT
cdr3_aa: CASSVAGANTGELFF

d_call: TRBD2
clone_size: .
j_call: TRBJ2-7
v_call: TRBV7-2
cdr3_nt: TGTGCCAGCAGCTCCAGAGGACTAGCGGGAGGGGCCGGGAGGGAGCAGTACTTC
cdr3_aa: CASSSRGLAGGAGREQYF

d_call: TRBD2
clone_size: .
j_call: TRBJ2-2
v_call: TRBV28
cdr3_nt: TGTGCCAGCAGTGAGACTAGCGGGAGAAGCACCGGGGAGCTGTTTTTT
cdr3_aa: CASSETSGRSTGELFF

d_call: .
clone_size: .
j_call: TRBJ2-7
v_call: TRBV10-2
cdr3_nt: TGCGCCAGCAGTGAGTTAGGGGTGAAAGAGCAGTACTTC
cdr3_aa: CASSELGVKEQYF

d_call: TRBD1
clone_size: .
j_call: TRBJ2-7
v_call: TRBV2
cdr3_nt: TGTGCCAGCCGAGGACAGGCCCGAATTGGCGAGCAGTACTTC
cdr3_aa: CASRGQARIGEQYF

d_call: TRBD1
clone_size: .
j_call: TRBJ1-1
v_call: TRBV28
cdr3_nt: TGTGCCAGCAGTGTTACAGGGGGAAGGGGGAACACTGAAGCTTTCTTT
cdr3_aa: CASSVTGGRGNTEAFF